This TCR beta chain was found in a study of identical twins (dated by TCRdb to about 2016). As for the study more broadly: TCR alpha and beta repertoires from monozygotic twins, unrelated adults of various ages and cord blood were deep-sequenced to test whether fetal clonotypes persist. To rule out contamination, replicate twin experiments were performed at different times with different library preparation protocols.

Every donor in the study was a healthy Caucasian. The twin cohort consisted of three pairs of female monozygotic twins, all aged roughly 18 to 29 years. Positive isolation kits from Invitrogen were used to isolate CD4+ and CD8+ T cell populations. This clonotype was detected only once. Its recognized antigen is unknown. Base-call qualities are not available, and no considerably larger clone is one nucleotide away. Library preparation used 5' RACE. The sequencing machine was an Illumina HiSeq 2000. Template switching added a universal primer binding site, and the final cDNA carried a unique molecular identifier that allowed TCR cDNA molecules to be counted accurately. First-strand cDNA for TCR alpha and beta chains was synthesized from specific primers in the conserved constant-segment region. To control for contamination, every cDNA library carried two barcodes: a SMART-Mk sample barcode plus Illumina barcodes. Two successive PCR steps introduced TruSeq adapter sequences along with Illumina sample barcodes. The Illumina HiSeq platform was used with custom primers to sequence TCR alpha and beta cDNA libraries. Per the authors' processing: Raw reads were processed with MiGEC to extract unique molecular identifiers, and MiXCR was used to determine CDR3 positions. For each individual, recombination models were inferred using an EM algorithm with the repgenHMM and IGoR tools. The tcR package in R was used for shared clonotype analysis, with sharing normalized by the product of cloneset sizes. To study raw recombination without the effects of thymic and clonal selection, out-of-frame nonproductive sequences were analyzed. TCRdb redid the processing of the public reads, applying fastp at Q25 and MiXCR, and retained in-frame beta chains. Entries that share a CDR3 protein sequence are merged under the most common genes and DNA. TCRdb's processing, not the authors' own work, is the source of the V and J calls. For this sample the table gives about 550,000 distinct CDR3 sequences, of which approximately 20% were detected only once. The top ten clones comprise approximately 0.52% of the sample.

After removal of 4 bases from V and 2 bases from J, the junction retains 7 bases not matched to a gene. The CDR3 starts with the cysteine, ends with the phenylalanine, and has 17 residues. Only the CDR3 portion is preserved as DNA: 51 bases, with reading frame beginning at the first base. The germline V gene supplies CDR1 SGHDN and CDR2 FVKESK. The full study reports these points: In monozygotic twins, recombination models systematically underestimated out-of-frame TCR alpha sharing, but the models matched the sharing seen between unrelated individuals. Compared with coincidental sharing between unrelated individuals, an excess of low generation-probability sequences was observed among out-of-frame TCR alpha sequences shared between twins. Fewer insertions were carried by abundant cord blood beta clonotypes, a similar but weaker trend appeared in young adult naive repertoires, and no such trend appeared in memory repertoires. Invariant T cells such as MAIT and iNKT could partly confound zero-insertion analyses, though diverse VJ usage argued against this for most clonotypes. Conclusions relied on cross-sectional statistical analysis, since the same donors could not be followed over many years. In beta out-of-frame sequences, excess twin sharing was weaker, because having fewer shared sequences lowered the signal-to-noise ratio.

These data also formed part of another study, on yellow fever vaccine responses in identical twins. The second study's paper adds: According to the authors, the vaccine-induced T cell response in identical twins seemed to be partly convergent and partly specific to each individual. The study precisely tracked vaccine-responding T cell clones in identical twins.

This sequence uses TRBV14 and TRBJ2-7, with TRBD2 matching 14 junction bases. The sequence was collected from a woman younger than 30 in good health. Input material: CD4+ T cells sorted from blood. The CDR3 loop reads CASSPGLAGGTTYEQYF. The DNA sequence is given as TGTGCCAGCAGCCCTGGACTAGCGGGAGGCACAACCTACGAGCAGTACTTC.